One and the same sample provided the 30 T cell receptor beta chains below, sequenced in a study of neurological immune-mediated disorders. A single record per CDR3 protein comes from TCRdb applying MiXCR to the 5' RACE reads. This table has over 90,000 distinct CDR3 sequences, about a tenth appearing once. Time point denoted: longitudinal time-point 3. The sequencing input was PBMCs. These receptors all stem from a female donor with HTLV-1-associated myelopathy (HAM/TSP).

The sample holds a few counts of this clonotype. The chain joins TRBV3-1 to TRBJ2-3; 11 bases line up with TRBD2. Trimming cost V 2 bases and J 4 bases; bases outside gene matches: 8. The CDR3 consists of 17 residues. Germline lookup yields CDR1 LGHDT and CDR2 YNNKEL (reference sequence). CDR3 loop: CASSQPYSGGAADTQYF. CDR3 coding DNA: TGTGCCAGCAGCCAACCCTATAGCGGGGGGGCTGCAGATACGCAGTATTTT.

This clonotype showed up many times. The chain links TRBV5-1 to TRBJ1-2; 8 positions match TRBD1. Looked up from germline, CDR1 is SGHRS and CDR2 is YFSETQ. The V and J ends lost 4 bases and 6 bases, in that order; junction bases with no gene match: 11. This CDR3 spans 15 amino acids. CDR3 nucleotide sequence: TGCGCCAGCAGCGCAAGCTCAGGGGGCGTTGATGGCTACACCTTC. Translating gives CASSASSGGVDGYTF.

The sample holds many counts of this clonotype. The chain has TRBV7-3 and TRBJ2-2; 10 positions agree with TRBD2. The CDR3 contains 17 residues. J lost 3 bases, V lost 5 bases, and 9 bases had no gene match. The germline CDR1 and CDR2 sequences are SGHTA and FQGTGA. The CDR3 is CASSPSSGGKDTGELFF. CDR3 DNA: TGTGCCAGCAGCCCCTCTAGCGGGGGTAAGGACACCGGGGAGCTGTTTTTT.

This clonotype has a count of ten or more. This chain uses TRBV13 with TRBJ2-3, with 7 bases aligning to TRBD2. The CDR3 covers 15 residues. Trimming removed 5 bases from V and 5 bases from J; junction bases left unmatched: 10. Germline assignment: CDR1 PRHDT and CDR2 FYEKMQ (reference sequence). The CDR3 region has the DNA TGTGCCAGCAGCACCCGACTGGAGCGGGGAGATACGCAGTATTTT. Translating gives CASSTRLERGDTQYF.

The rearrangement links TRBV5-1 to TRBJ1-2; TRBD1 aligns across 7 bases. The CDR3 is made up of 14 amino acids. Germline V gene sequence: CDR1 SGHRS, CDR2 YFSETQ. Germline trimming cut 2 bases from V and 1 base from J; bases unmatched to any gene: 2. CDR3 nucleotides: TGCGCCAGCAGCTTCACAGGGGTTAACTATGGCTACACCTTC. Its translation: CASSFTGVNYGYTF.

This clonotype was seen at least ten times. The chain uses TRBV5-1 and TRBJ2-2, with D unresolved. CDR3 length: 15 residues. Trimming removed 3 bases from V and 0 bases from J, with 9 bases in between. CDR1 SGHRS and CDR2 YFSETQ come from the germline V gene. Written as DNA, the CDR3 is TGCGCCAGCAGCTCCATTATGTCGAACACCGGGGAGCTGTTTTTT. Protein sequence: CASSSIMSNTGELFF.

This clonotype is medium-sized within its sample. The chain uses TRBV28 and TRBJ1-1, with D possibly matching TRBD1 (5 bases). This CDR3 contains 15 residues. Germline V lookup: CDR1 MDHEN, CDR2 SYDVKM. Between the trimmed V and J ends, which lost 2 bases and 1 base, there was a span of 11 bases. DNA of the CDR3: TGTGCCAGCAGTTTAGGGGACCGAGAGAACACTGAAGCTTTCTTT. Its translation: CASSLGDRENTEAFF. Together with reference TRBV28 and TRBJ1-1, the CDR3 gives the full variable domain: DVKVTQSSRYLVKRTGEKVFLECVQDMDHENMFWYRQDPGLGLRLIYFSYDVKMKEKGDIPEGYSVSREKKERFSLILESASTNQTSMYLCASSLGDRENTEAFFGQGTRLTVV.

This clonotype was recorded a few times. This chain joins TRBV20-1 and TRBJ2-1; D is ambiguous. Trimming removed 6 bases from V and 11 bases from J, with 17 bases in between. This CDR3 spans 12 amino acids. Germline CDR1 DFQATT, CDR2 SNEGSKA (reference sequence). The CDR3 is CSARREYGKQFF. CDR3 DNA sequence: TGCAGTGCCAGAAGAGAGTATGGGAAGCAGTTCTTC.

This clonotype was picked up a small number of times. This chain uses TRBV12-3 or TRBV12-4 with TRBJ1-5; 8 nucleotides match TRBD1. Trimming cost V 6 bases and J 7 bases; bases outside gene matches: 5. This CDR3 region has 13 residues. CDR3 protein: CASRHDRGQPQHF. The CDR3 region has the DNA TGTGCCAGCAGACACGACAGGGGACAGCCCCAGCATTTT.

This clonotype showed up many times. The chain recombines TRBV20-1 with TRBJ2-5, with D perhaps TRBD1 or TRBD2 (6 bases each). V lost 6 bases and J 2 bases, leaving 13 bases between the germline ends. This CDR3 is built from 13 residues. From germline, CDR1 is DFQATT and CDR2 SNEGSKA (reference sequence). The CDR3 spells CSAARGAQETQYF. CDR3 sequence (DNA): TGCAGTGCCGCTAGGGGGGCTCAAGAGACCCAGTACTTC.

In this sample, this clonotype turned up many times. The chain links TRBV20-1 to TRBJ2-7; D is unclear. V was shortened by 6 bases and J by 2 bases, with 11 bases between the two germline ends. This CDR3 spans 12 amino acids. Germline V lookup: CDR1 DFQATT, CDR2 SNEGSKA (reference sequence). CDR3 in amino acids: CSARRPPYEQYF. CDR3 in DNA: TGCAGTGCAAGACGACCGCCCTACGAGCAGTACTTC.

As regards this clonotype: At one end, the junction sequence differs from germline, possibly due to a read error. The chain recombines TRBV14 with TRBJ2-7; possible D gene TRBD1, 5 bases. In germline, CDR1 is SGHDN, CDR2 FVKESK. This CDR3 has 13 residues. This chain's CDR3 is CASSHVRVYEHYF. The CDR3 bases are TGTGCCAGCAGCCACGTCAGGGTCTACGAGCATTACTTC.

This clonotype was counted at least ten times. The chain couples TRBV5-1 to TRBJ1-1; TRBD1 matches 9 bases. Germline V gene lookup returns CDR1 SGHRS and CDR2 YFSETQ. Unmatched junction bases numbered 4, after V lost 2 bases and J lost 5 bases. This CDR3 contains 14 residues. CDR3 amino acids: CASSLGTGITEAFF. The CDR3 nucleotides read TGCGCCAGCAGCTTAGGGACAGGGATAACTGAAGCTTTCTTT.

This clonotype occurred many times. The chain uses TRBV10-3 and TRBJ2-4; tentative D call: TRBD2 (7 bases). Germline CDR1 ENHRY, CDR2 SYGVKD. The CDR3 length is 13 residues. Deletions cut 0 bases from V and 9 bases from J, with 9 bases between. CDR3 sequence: CAISESGGGIQYF. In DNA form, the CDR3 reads TGTGCCATCAGTGAGTCGGGAGGGGGCATTCAGTACTTC.

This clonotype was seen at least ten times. CDR3 loop: CASSLLEGTYSYEQYF. Here the CDR3 DNA reads TGCGCCAGCAGCTTGTTGGAGGGCACGTACTCCTACGAGCAGTACTTC. The chain links TRBV5-1 to TRBJ2-7, with D perhaps matching TRBD2 (6 bases). Germline V CDR1 and CDR2: SGHRS, YFSETQ. Trimming stripped 1 base from V and 0 bases from J, with 14 bases between. The CDR3 length is 16 residues.

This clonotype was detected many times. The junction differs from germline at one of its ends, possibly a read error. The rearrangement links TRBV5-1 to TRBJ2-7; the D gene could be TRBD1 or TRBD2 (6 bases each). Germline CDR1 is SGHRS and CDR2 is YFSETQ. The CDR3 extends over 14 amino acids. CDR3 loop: CASSLGGGSYEQYF. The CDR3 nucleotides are TGTGCCAGCAGCTTAGGAGGGGGCTCCTACGAGCAGTACTTC.

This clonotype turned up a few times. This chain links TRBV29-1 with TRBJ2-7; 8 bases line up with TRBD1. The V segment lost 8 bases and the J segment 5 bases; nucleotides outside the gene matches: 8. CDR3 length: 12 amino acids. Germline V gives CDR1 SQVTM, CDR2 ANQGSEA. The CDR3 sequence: CSSRTGLDEQYF. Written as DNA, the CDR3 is TGCAGCTCCCGGACAGGGCTGGACGAGCAGTACTTC.

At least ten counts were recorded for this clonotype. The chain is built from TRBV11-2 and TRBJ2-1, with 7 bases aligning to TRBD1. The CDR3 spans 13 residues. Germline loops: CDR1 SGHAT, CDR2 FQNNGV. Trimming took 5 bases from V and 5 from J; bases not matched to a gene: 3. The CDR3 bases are TGTGCCAGCAGCCAGGGGACAGACAATGAGCAGTTCTTC. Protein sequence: CASSQGTDNEQFF.

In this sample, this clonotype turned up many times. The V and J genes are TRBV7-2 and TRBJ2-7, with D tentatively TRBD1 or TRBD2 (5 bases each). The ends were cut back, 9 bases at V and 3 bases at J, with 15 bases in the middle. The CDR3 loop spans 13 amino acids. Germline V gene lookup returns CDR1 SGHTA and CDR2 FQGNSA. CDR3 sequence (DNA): TGTGCCAGTACGAGGGGACCTTTCTACGAGCAGTACTTC. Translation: CASTRGPFYEQYF.

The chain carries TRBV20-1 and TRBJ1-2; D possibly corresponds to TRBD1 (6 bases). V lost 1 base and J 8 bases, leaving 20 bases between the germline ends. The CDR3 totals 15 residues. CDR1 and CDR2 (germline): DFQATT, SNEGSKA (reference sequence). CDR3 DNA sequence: TGCAGTGCTAGAGGCCTTGGACAGAGGGATTACGGCTACACCTTC. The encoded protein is CSARGLGQRDYGYTF.

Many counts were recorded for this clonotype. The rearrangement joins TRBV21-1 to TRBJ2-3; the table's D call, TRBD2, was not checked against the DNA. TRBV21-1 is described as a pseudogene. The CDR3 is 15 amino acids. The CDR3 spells CASRQLAGGPDTQYF. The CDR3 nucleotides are TGTGCCAGCAGGCAACTAGCGGGGGGGCCAGATACGCAGTATTTT.

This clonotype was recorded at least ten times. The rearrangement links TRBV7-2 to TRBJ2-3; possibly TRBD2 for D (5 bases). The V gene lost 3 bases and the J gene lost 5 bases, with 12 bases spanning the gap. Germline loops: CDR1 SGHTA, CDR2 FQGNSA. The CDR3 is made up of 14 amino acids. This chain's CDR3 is CASSFSGVGDTQYF. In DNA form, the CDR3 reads TGTGCCAGCAGCTTCTCCGGGGTCGGAGATACGCAGTATTTT.

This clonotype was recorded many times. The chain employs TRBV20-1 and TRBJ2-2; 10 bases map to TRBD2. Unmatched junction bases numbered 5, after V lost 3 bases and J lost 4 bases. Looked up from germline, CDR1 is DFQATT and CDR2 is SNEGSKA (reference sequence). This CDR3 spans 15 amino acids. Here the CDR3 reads CSARRLAGPTGELFF. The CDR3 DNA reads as TGCAGTGCTAGGAGACTAGCGGGTCCCACCGGGGAGCTGTTTTTT.

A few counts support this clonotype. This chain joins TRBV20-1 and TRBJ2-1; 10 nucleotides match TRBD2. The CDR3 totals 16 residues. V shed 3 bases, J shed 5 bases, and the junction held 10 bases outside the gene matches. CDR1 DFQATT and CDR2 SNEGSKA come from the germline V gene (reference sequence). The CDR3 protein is CSASSSGGAFHNEQFF. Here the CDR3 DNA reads TGCAGTGCTAGCTCGAGCGGGGGGGCGTTCCACAATGAGCAGTTCTTC.

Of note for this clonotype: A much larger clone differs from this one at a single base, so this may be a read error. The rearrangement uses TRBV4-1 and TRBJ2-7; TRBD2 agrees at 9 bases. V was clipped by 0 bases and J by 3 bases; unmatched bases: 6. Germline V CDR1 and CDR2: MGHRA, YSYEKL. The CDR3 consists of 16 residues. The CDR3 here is CASSQDAGGKGYEQYF. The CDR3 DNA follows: TGCGCCAGCAGCCAAGATGCGGGGGGGAAAGGCTACGAGCAGTACTTC.

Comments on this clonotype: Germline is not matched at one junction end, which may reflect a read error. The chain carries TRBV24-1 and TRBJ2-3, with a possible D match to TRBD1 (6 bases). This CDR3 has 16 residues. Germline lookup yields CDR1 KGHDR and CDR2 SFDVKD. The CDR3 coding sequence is TGTACCACCAGTGATTTTGGACAGTCTAGCACAGATACACAGTATTTT. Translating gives CTTSDFGQSSTDTQYF.

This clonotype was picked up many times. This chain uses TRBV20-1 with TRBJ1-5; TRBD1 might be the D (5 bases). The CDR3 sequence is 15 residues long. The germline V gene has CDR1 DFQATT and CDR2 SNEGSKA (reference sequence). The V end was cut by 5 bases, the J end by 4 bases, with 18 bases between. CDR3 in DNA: TGCAGTGCTGAACTCCCGGGACGGAGGAATCAGCCCCAGCATTTT. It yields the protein CSAELPGRRNQPQHF.

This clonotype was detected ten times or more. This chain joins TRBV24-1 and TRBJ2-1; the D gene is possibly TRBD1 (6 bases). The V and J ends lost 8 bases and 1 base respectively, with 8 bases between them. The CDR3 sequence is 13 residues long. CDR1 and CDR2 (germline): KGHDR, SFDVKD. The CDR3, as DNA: TGTGCCACCACCGACAGGTCCTACAATGAGCAGTTCTTC. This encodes CATTDRSYNEQFF.

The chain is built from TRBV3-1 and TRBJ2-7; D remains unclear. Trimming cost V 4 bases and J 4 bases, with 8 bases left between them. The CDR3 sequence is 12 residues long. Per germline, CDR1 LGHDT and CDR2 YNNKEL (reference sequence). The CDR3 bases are TGTGCCAGCAGCCGAGGCTTATACGAGCAGTACTTC. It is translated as CASSRGLYEQYF.

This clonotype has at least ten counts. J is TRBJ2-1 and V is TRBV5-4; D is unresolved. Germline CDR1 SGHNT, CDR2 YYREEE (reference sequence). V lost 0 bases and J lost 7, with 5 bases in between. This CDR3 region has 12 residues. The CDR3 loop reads CASSLDDNEQFF. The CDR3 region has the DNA TGTGCCAGCAGCTTGGATGATAATGAGCAGTTCTTC.